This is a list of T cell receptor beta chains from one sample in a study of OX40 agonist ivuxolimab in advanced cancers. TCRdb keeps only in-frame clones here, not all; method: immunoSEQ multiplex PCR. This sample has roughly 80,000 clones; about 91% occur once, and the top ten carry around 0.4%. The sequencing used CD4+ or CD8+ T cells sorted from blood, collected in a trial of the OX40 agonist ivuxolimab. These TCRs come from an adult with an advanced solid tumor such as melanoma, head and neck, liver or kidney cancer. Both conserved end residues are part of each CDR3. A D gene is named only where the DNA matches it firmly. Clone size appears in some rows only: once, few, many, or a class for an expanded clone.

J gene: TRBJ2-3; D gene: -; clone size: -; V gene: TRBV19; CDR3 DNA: TGTGCCAGTAGGGCAGGGCACCTCACAGATACGCAGTATTTT; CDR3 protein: CASRAGHLTDTQYF
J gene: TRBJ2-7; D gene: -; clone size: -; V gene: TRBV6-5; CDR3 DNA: TGTGCCAGCAGTTACTCGGCAGAGAGGAACGAGCAGTACTTC; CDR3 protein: CASSYSAERNEQYF
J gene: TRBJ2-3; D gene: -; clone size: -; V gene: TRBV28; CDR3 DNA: TGTGCCAGCAGTTCGCCCACTACCACAGATACGCAGTATTTT; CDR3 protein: CASSSPTTTDTQYF
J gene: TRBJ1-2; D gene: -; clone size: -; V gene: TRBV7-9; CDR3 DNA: TGTGCCAGCAGTTTTGGGGGAAGAGGCTACACCTTC; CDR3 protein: CASSFGGRGYTF
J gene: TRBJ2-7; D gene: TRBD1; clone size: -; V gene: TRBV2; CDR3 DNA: TGTGCCAGCAGTCCGACAGGGACCTACGAGCAGTACTTC; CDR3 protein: CASSPTGTYEQYF
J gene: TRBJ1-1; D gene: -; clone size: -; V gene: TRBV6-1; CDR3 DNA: TGTGCCAGCAGTGAAAATGGCGTTTTATTGGCTTTCTTT; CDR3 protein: CASSENGVLLAFF
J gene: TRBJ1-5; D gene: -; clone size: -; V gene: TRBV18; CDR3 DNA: TGTGCCAGCTCACCCTCAGGAGGACCCAATCAGCCCCAGCATTTT; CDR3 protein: CASSPSGGPNQPQHF
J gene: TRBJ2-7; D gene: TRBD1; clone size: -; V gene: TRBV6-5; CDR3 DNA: TGTGCCAGCAGGCCACCGACAGGGAACGTCTACGAGCAGTACTTC; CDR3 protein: CASRPPTGNVYEQYF
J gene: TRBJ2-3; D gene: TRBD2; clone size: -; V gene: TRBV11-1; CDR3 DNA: TGTGCCAGCAGCTTAGGGACTAGCGGGAGGGCAGATACGCAGTATTTT; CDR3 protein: CASSLGTSGRADTQYF
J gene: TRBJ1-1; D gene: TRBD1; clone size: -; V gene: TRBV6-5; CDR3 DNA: TGTGCCAGCAGTTCACAGGGGGCAGGGAACACTGAAGCTTTCTTT; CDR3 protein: CASSSQGAGNTEAFF
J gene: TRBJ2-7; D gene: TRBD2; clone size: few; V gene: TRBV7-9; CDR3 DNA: TGTGCCAGCAGCTTTAGCGGGAGGGCCTACGAGCAGTACTTC; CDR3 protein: CASSFSGRAYEQYF
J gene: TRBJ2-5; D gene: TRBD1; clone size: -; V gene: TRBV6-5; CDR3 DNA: TGTGCCAGCAGTTACTCGCTGACAGGGGGCCAAGAGACCCAGTACTTC; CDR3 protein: CASSYSLTGGQETQYF
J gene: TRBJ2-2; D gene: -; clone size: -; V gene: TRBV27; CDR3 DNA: TGTGCCAGCAGTATCAGGGGTATTGGGACCGGGGAGCTGTTTTTT; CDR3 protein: CASSIRGIGTGELFF
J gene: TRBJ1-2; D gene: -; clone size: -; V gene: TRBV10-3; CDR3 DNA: TGTGCCATCAGTGAGTCGAACGGGGGAAACTATGGCTACACCTTC; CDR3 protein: CAISESNGGNYGYTF
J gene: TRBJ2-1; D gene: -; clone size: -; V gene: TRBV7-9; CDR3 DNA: TGTGCCAGCAGCCAGAGAGGGCAGACGTACAATGAGCAGTTCTTC; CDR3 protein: CASSQRGQTYNEQFF
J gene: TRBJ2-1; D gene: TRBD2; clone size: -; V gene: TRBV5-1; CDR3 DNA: TGCGCCAGCAGCTTGGAGCGGGGGATCTACAATGAGCAGTTCTTC; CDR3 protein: CASSLERGIYNEQFF
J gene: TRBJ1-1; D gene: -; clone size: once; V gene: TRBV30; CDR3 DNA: TGTGCCTGGATTATATCTCAGGGTTGGGTCACTGAAGCTTTCTTT; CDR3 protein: CAWIISQGWVTEAFF
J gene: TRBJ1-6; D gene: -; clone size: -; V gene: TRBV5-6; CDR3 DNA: TGTGCCAGCAGCTTGTTTTCGAGCTCCTATAATTCACCCCTCCACTTT; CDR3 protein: CASSLFSSSYNSPLHF
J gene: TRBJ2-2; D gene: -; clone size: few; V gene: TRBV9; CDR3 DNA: TGTGCCAGCAGCGTAGGCAGGGCATCCGGGGAGCTGTTTTTT; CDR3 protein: CASSVGRASGELFF
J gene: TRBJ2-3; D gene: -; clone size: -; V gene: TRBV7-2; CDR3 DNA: TGTGCCAGCAGCTTAACTGGGGGGATAGATACGCAGTATTTT; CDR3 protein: CASSLTGGIDTQYF
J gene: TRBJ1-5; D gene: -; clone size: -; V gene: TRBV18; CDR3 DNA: TGTGCCAGCTCACAATCCGCCGGTGACCGCTACCATTTT; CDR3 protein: CASSQSAGDRYHF
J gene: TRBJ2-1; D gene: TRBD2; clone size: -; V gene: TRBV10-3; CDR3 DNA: TGTGCCATCAGTGTGGAGGGGACTGCTAGCGGTGACAATGAGCAGTTCTTC; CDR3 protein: CAISVEGTASGDNEQFF
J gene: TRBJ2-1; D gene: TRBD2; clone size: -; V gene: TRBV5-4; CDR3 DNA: TGTGCCAGCAGCTTGGCGGGGACTAGCGGGAGTCGTGAGCAGTTCTTC; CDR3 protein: CASSLAGTSGSREQFF
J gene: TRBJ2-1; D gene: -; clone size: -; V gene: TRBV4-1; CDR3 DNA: TGCGCCAGCAGCCAAGAAGGGCCCGGGGCCAACCTTTGGGAGCAGTTCTTC; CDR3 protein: CASSQEGPGANLWEQFF
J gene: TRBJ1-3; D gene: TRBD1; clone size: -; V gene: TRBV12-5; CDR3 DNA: TGTGCTAGTGGTTTGGGCCAGGGGGGGAACACCATATATTTT; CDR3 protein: CASGLGQGGNTIYF
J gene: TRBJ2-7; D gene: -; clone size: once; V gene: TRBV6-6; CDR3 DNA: TGTGCCAGCTCGCGGACAGAACTGAGCTCCTACGAGCAGTACTTC; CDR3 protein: CASSRTELSSYEQYF
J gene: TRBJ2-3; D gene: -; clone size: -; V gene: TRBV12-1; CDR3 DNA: TGTGCCAGCAGCCAGACAGATACGCAGTATTTT; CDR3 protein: CASSQTDTQYF
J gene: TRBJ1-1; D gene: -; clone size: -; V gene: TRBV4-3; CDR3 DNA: TGCGCCAGCAGCCAAGGTCTGGCGATGAACACTGAAGCTTTCTTT; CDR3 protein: CASSQGLAMNTEAFF
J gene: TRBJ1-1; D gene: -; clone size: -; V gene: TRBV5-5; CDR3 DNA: TGTGCCAGCAGCCGAAGTGGGACCTCGAACACTGAAGCTTTCTTT; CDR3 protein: CASSRSGTSNTEAFF
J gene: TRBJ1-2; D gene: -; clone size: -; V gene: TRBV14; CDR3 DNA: TGTGCCAGCAGCCAAGACGGGGGCGCGAACCTTGACTATGGCTACACCTTC; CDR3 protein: CASSQDGGANLDYGYTF
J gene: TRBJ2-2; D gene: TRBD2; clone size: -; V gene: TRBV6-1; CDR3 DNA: TGTGCCAGCAGAACTAGCGGCGGCGGGGAGCTGTTTTTT; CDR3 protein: CASRTSGGGELFF
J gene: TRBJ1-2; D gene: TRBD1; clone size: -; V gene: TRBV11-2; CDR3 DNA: TGTGCCAGCAGCTTCTCCGGGACAGGACCTAACTATGGCTACACCTTC; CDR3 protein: CASSFSGTGPNYGYTF
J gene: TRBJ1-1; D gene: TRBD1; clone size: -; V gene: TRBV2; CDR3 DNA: TGTGCCAGCAGAAAAGGACAGGGGGTCGTGAACACTGAAGCTTTCTTT; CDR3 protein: CASRKGQGVVNTEAFF
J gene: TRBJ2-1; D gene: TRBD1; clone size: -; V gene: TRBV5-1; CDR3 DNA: TGCGCCAGCAGCTTTCGCGCATCCGGGACAGGAGGCATGGGCAGCAATGAGCAGTTCTTC; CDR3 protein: CASSFRASGTGGMGSNEQFF
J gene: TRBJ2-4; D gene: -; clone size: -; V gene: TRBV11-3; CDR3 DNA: TGTGCCAGCAGCTGGACCGGGACGGAGCGTGCCTTGAGAAACATTCAGTACTTC; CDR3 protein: CASSWTGTERALRNIQYF
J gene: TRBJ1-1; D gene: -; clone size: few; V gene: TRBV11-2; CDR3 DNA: TGTGCCAGCAGCTTTTCCAGGGACACTGAAGCTTTCTTT; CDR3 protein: CASSFSRDTEAFF
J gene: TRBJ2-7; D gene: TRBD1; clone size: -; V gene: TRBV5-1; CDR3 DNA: TGCGCCAGCAGCTTCGGGACAGGGAACTCTTACGAGCAGTACTTC; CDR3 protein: CASSFGTGNSYEQYF
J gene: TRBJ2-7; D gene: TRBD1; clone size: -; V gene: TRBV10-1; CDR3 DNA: TGCGCCAGCAGTGATGGCACAGGGGGAAATAGCGAATACGAGCAGTACTTC; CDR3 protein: CASSDGTGGNSEYEQYF
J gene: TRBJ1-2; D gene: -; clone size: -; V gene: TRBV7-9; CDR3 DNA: TGTGCCAGCAGCTTGGGCGCTAACTATGGCTACACCTTC; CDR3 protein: CASSLGANYGYTF
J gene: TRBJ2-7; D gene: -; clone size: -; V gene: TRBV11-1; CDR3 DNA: TGTGCCAGCAGCCAGGGGCCAGGGATTATGAACGAGCAGTACTTC; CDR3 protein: CASSQGPGIMNEQYF
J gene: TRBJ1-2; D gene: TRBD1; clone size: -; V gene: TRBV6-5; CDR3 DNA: TGTGCCAGCAGCCACGGACAGGGGACAATAGGCTACACCTTC; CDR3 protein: CASSHGQGTIGYTF
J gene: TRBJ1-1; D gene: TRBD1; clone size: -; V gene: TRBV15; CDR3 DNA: TGTGCCACCAGCAGGTCTACGTTTGAGACAGGGGGCGAAGCTTTCTTT; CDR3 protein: CATSRSTFETGGEAFF
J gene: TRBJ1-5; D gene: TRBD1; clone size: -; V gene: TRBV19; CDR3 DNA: TGTGCCAGTAGGCAGGGGGCAAGCAATCAGCCCCAGCATTTT; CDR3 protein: CASRQGASNQPQHF
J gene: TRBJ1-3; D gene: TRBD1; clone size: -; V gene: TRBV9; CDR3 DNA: TGTGCCAGCAGCGCGACAGGGACTGGAAACACCATATATTTT; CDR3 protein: CASSATGTGNTIYF
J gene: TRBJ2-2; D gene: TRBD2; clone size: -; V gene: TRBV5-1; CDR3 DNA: TGCGCCAGCAGCTTGACCGGGGGACTAGCTGGCGGGGAGCTGTTTTTT; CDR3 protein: CASSLTGGLAGGELFF
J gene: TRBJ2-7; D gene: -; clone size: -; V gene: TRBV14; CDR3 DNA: TGTGCCAGCAGCCAAGATCGGGCAGACGGCAGGTCCTACGAGCAGTACTTC; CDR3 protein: CASSQDRADGRSYEQYF
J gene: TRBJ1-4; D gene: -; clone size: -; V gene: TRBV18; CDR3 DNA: TGTGCCAGCTCCCTCATGACAGATGGTGAAAAACTGTTTTTT; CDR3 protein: CASSLMTDGEKLFF
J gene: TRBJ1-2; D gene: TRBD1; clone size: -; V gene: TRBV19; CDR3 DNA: TGTGCCAGTAACCAGGAAGGGGGCACTAACTATGGCTACACCTTC; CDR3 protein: CASNQEGGTNYGYTF
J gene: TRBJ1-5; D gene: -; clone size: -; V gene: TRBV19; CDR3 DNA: TGTGCCAGTACGAGGGGGGTTATCAATCAGCCCCAGCATTTT; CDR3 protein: CASTRGVINQPQHF
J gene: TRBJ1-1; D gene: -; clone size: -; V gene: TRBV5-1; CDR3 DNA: TGCGCCAGCAGCTTAAGAACAGCGATAAACACTGAAGCTTTCTTT; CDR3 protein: CASSLRTAINTEAFF
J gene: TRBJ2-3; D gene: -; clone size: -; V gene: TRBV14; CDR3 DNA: TGTGCCAGCAGCCTGACGGGTGATAACACAGATACGCAGTATTTT; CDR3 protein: CASSLTGDNTDTQYF
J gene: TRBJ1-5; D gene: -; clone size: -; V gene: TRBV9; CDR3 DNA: TGTGCCAGCAGCCCGTCAGGGATTGGCAATCAGCCCCAGCATTTT; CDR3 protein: CASSPSGIGNQPQHF
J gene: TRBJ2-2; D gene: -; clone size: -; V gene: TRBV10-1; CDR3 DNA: TGCGCCAGCAGTGCCGCCGGGACACTCACCGGGGAGCTGTTTTTT; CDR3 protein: CASSAAGTLTGELFF
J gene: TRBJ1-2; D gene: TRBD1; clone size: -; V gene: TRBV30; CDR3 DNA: TGTGCCTGGAGCCCTAAGGGGGCTGGCTATGGCTACACCTTC; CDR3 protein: CAWSPKGAGYGYTF
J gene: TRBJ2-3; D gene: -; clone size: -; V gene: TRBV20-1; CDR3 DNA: TGCAGTGCTCTGAGCACAGATACGCAGTATTTT; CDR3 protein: CSALSTDTQYF
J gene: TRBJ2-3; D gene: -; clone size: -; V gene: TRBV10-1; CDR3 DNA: TGCGCCAGCTCCCGGACAGATACGCAGTATTTT; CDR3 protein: CASSRTDTQYF
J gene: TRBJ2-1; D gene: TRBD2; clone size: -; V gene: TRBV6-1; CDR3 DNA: TGTGCCAGCAGTGAATGGGGGGGATCGGACCCGTTCTTC; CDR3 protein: CASSEWGGSDPFF